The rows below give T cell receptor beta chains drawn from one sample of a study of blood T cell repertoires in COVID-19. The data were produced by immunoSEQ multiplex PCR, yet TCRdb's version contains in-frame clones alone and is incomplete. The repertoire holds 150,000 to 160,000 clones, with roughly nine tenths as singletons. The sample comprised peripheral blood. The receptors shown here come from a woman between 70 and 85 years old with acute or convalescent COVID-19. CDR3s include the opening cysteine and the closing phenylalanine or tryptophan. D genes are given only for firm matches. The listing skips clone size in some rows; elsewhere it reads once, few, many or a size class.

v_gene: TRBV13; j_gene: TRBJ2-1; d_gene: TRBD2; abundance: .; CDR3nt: TGTGCCAGCAGCTCGGTGACTAGCGGGGGGGTCAATGAGCAGTTCTTC; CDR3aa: CASSSVTSGGVNEQFF
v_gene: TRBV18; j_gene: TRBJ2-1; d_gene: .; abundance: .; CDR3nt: TGTGCCAGCTCCCTCGACAGCATTACGCAGTTCTTC; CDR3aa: CASSLDSITQFF
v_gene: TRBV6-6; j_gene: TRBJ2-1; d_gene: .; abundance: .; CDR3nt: TGTGCCAGCAGTTACCGTACAGGGATCCTCTACAATGAGCAGTTCTTC; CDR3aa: CASSYRTGILYNEQFF
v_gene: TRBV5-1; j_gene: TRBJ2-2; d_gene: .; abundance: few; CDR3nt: TGCGCCAGCAGCACGGAGGGGGCGAGGGGCGCAGGTACCGGGGAGCTGTTTTTT; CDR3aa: CASSTEGARGAGTGELFF
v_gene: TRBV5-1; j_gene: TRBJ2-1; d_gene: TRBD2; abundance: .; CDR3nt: TGCGCCAGCAGCATTGAGGCGGGGGGGCACAATGAGCAGTTCTTC; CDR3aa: CASSIEAGGHNEQFF
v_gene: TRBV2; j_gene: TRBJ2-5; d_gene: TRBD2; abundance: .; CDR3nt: TGTGCCAGCAGTGAAGCCCCCGTGGGAGCGGGGTTCCAAGAGACCCAGTACTTC; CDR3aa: CASSEAPVGAGFQETQYF
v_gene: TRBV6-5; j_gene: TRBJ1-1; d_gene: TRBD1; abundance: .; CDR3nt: TGTGCCAGCAGTCGACAGGGGGTGAACACTGAAGCTTTCTTT; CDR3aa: CASSRQGVNTEAFF
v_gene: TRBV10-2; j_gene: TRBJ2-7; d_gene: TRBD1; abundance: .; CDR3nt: TGCGCCAGCAGGGACAGGGAGTACGAGCAGTACTTC; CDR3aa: CASRDREYEQYF
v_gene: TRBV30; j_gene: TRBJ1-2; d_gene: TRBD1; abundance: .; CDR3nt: TGTGCCTGGAGTTTTACAGGGGGATACATTAGCTATGGCTACACCTTC; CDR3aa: CAWSFTGGYISYGYTF
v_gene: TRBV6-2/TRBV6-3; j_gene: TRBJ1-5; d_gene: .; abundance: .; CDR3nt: TGTGCCAGCAGTTACTCGGCCAGGGCCCAGCCCCAGCATTTT; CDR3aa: CASSYSARAQPQHF
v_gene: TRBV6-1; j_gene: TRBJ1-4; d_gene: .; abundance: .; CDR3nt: TGTGCCAGCAGTGAAGGGGTTAGCAGGGGCCATGAAAAACTGTTTTTT; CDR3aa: CASSEGVSRGHEKLFF
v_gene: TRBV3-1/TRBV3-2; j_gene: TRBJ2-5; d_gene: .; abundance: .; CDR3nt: TGTGCCAGCAGCTTAAACAGGGTTGGGGAGACCCAGTACTTC; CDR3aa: CASSLNRVGETQYF
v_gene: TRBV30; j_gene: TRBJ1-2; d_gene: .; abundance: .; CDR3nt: TGTGCCTACCATAGACAGCTCCTCTATGGCTACACCTTC; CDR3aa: CAYHRQLLYGYTF
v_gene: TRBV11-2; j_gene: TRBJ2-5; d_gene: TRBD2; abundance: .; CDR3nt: TGTGCCAGCAGCTTAGACCGACTAGCGGCCGGTGTGGCCCAGTACTTC; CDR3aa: CASSLDRLAAGVAQYF
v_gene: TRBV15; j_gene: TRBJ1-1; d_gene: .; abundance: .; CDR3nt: TGTGCCACCGGGCAGGGGATGCGGAACACTGAAGCTTTCTTT; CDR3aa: CATGQGMRNTEAFF
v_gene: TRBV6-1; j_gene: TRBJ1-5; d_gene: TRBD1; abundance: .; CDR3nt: TGTGCCAGCAGTGAAACAGGGGATCAGCCCCAGCATTTT; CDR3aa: CASSETGDQPQHF
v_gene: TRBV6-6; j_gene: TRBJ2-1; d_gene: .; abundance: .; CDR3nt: TGTGCCAGCAGTCAGAGGGAGGGGGGGCCTGAGCAGTTCTTC; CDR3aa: CASSQREGGPEQFF
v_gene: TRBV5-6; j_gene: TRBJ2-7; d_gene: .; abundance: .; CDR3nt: TGTGCCAGCAGCCCAACTTTGTCTGGTACCTACGAGCAGTACTTC; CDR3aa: CASSPTLSGTYEQYF
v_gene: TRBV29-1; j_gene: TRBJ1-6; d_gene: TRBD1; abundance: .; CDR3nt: TGCAGCGTACGGACAGGGGATAATTCACCCCTCCACTTT; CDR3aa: CSVRTGDNSPLHF